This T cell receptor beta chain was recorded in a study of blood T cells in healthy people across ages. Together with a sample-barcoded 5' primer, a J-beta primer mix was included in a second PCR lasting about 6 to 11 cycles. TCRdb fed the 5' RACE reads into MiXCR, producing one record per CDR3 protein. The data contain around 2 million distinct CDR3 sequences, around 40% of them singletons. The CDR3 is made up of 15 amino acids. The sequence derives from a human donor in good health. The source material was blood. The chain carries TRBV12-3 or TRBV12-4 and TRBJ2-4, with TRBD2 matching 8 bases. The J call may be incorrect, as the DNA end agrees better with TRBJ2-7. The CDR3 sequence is CASRNAGGQHYEQYF. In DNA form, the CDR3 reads TGTGCCAGCAGAAATGCGGGGGGCCAACACTACGAGCAGTACTTC.